This is a list of T cell receptor beta chains from one sample in a study of blood T cell repertoires in COVID-19. Profiled with immunoSEQ multiplex PCR; TCRdb holds only in-frame clones, not every one. The sample lists 85,000 to 100,000 clones; 90% were seen once. The sample comprised peripheral blood. Receptors originate from a man aged 60-69 years with acute or convalescent COVID-19. CDR3s include the opening cysteine and the closing phenylalanine or tryptophan. Each record gives: D gene, V gene, clone size, J gene, CDR3 DNA, CDR3 protein. A D gene is named only where the DNA matches it firmly. The size of a clone is reported for some rows only, either as once, few or many, or as a class for expanded clones.

TRBD2	TRBV11-1	.	TRBJ2-5	TGTGCCAGCAGCTTAGGGACTAGCGGACAAGAGACCCAGTACTTC	CASSLGTSGQETQYF
TRBD1	TRBV11-2	.	TRBJ2-7	TGTGCCAGCAGCCTGGGACAGGGTGGTTACGAGCAGTACTTC	CASSLGQGGYEQYF
TRBD1	TRBV7-9	once	TRBJ2-2	TGTGCCAGCAGCTTAGCGCGAGGGACAGAGAACACCGGGGAGCTGTTTTTT	CASSLARGTENTGELFF
TRBD1	TRBV7-9	.	TRBJ1-4	TGTGCCAGCAGCGAGAAAGGGACAGTTCCTAATGAAAAACTGTTTTTT	CASSEKGTVPNEKLFF
TRBD1	TRBV18	.	TRBJ1-2	TGTGCCAGCTCACCCACACAGGGGGCATTCGAAGGCTACACCTTC	CASSPTQGAFEGYTF
.	TRBV5-5	.	TRBJ1-1	TGTGCCAGCAGCCCCTGGGCGCTAGCTAGCGATGAAGCTTTCTTT	CASSPWALASDEAFF
TRBD1	TRBV6-5	.	TRBJ1-5	TGTGCCAGCAGTTCCGGGACAGGGGGTCAGCCCCAGCATTTT	CASSSGTGGQPQHF
.	TRBV2	.	TRBJ1-5	TGTGCCAGCAGTCCTAACCCTAGCAATCAGCCCCAGCATTTT	CASSPNPSNQPQHF
TRBD1	TRBV15	.	TRBJ1-1	TGTGCCACCAGCCTTCGAGGAGGGACAGGGGGCACTGAAGCTTTCTTT	CATSLRGGTGGTEAFF
TRBD1	TRBV15	.	TRBJ1-4	TGTGCCACCAGCAGAGATCCCCAGGGGGCTGGTGAAAAACTGTTTTTT	CATSRDPQGAGEKLFF
.	TRBV6-4	.	TRBJ1-4	TGTGCCAGCAGTGACTCGGGGGGTCCTAATGAAAAACTGTTTTTT	CASSDSGGPNEKLFF
.	TRBV11-2	.	TRBJ2-7	TGTGCCAGCAGCCCCTACACTCGACAGGCCACCTACGAGCAGTACTTC	CASSPYTRQATYEQYF
TRBD1	TRBV5-4	.	TRBJ1-1	TGTGCGGCAGGACAGGGGGTGCTTGGCACTGAAGCTTTCTTT	CAAGQGVLGTEAFF
TRBD2	TRBV5-1	.	TRBJ2-5	TGCGCCAGCAGCTTTAGCGGGGGGAAAGAGACCCAGTACTTC	CASSFSGGKETQYF
TRBD1	TRBV15	.	TRBJ2-2	TGTGCCACCAGCAGACAACAGGGGGCTGGGGTCACGGCTAAGGCCGGGGAGCTGTTTTTT	CATSRQQGAGVTAKAGELFF
.	TRBV7-6	.	TRBJ1-3	TGTGCCAGCAGCCGGGGGTACGGAAACACCATATATTTT	CASSRGYGNTIYF
.	TRBV12-3/TRBV12-4	.	TRBJ1-1	TGTGCCAGCGGAAAGAGACAGGAAGCTTTCTTT	CASGKRQEAFF
TRBD1	TRBV3-1/TRBV3-2	.	TRBJ2-2	TGTGCCAGCAGCCAGAGAACAGGGGCGAACACCGGGGAGCTGTTTTTT	CASSQRTGANTGELFF
TRBD1	TRBV7-2	.	TRBJ1-2	TGTGCCAGCAGCCCAGACCGGACAGGGTCCGGTGGCTACACCTTC	CASSPDRTGSGGYTF
TRBD2	TRBV11-3	.	TRBJ2-1	TGTGCCAGCAGCTTGGGATACGGGGGGGCCGGGAATGAGCAGTTCTTC	CASSLGYGGAGNEQFF
TRBD2	TRBV27	.	TRBJ2-3	TGTGCCAGCAGTTTTATTCGGGGGGACACAGATACGCAGTATTTT	CASSFIRGDTDTQYF
TRBD1	TRBV19	.	TRBJ2-4	TGTGCCAGTAGTTCCCGGGACAGGGGAAACATTCAGTACTTC	CASSSRDRGNIQYF
TRBD1	TRBV11-2	once	TRBJ2-7	TGTGCCAGCAGCCCGGAAGGGGCAAGGGGGCGCGAGCAGTACTTC	CASSPEGARGREQYF
.	TRBV5-1	once	TRBJ2-7	TGCGCCAGCGCCCAGGGAAGGATGGACGAGCAGTACTTC	CASAQGRMDEQYF
.	TRBV11-2	.	TRBJ1-4	TGTGCCAGCAGCTTAGCCGTAGGGGTTAATGAAAAACTGTTTTTT	CASSLAVGVNEKLFF
.	TRBV7-2	.	TRBJ1-5	TGTGCCAGCAGCTCTGGAGGGTATAGCAATCAGCCCCAGCATTTT	CASSSGGYSNQPQHF
TRBD1	TRBV5-1	.	TRBJ2-2	TGCGCCAGCAGCCTGACGACAGGGCGTAGCACCGGGGAGCTGTTTTTT	CASSLTTGRSTGELFF